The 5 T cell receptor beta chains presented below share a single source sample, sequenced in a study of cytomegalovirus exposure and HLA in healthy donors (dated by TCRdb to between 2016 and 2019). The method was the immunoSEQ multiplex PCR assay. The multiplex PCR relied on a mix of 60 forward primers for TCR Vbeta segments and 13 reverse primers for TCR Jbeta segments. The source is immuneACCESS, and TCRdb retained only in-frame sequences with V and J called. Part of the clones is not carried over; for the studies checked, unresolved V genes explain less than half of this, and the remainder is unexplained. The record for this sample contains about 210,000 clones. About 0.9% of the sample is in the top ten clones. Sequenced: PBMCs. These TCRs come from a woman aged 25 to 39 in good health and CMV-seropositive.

The CDR3, as DNA: TGTGCCAGCAGCCCTCAGGGGCAGCAATGGGGTTCACCCCTCCACTTT. Protein product: CASSPQGQQWGSPLHF. The chain recombines TRBV13 with TRBJ1-6; possibly TRBD1 for D (6 bases). The CDR3 loop spans 16 amino acids. V gave up 5 bases and J gave up 9 bases, with 20 bases separating them. Germline-derived CDR1 and CDR2 are PRHDT and FYEKMQ (reference sequence).

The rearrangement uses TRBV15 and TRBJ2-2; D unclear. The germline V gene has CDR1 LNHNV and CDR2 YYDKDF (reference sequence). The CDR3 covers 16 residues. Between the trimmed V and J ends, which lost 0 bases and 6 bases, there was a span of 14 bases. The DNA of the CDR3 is TGTGCCACCAGCAGAGAACTTCAAATCTATGCCGGGGAGCTGTTTTTT. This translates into CATSRELQIYAGELFF.

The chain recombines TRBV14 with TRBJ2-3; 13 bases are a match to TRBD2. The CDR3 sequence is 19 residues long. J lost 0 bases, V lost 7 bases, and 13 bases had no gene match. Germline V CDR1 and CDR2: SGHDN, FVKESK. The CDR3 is CASILTSGGNRNSTDTQYF. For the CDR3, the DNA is TGTGCCAGCATCTTGACTAGCGGGGGGAACCGAAATAGCACAGATACGCAGTATTTT.

The CDR3 DNA is TGCAGCGTTGAACAGGGGCGCAACGAGCAGTACTTC. Amino acid sequence: CSVEQGRNEQYF. The V gene is TRBV29-1, the J gene TRBJ2-7, with a possible D match to TRBD1 (6 bases). V lost 2 bases, J lost 5 bases, and 10 bases lay in between. The CDR3 spans 12 residues. Germline values: CDR1 SQVTM, CDR2 ANQGSEA.

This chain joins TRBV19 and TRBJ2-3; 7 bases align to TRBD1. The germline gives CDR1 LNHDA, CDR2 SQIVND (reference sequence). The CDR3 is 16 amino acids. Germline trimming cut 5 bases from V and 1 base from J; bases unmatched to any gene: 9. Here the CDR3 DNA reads TGTGCCAGTAGTGATCCGGGACAGACGGGCACAGATACGCAGTATTTT. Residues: CASSDPGQTGTDTQYF.